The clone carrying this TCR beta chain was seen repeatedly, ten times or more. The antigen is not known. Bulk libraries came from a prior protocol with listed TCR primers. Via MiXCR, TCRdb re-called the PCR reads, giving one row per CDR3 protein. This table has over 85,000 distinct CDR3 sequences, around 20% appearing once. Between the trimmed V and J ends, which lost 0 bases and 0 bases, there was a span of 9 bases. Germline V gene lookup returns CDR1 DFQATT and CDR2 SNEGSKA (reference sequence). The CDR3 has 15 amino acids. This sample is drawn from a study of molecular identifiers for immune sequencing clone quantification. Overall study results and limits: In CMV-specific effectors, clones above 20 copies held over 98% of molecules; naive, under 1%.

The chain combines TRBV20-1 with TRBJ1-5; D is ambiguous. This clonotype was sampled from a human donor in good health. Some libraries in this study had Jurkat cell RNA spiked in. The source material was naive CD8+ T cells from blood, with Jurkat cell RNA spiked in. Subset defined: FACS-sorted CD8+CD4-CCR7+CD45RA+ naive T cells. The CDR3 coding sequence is TGCAGTGCTAGAGAGCTAGGAGATAGCAATCAGCCCCAGCATTTT. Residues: CSARELGDSNQPQHF.